Listed below are T cell receptor beta chains from one sample, sequenced in a study of blood T cells in healthy people across ages. TCRdb re-called the 5' RACE reads through MiXCR, storing one row per CDR3 protein. The table has hundreds of thousands of distinct CDR3 sequences, around a fifth seen once. Sequenced input: blood. These receptors were collected from a man between 65 and 85 years old in good health. The CDR3 runs from the conserved cysteine through the conserved F or W. D genes are given only for firm matches. Clone size is not always given. Where it is, it says once, few, many or a class for expanded clones.

v_call: TRBV6-5
d_call: -
j_call: TRBJ2-1
clone_size: few
cdr3_aa: CASSEGPGYNEQFF
cdr3_nt: TGTGCCAGCAGTGAGGGACCCGGCTACAATGAGCAGTTCTTC

v_call: TRBV10-3
d_call: -
j_call: TRBJ1-2
clone_size: -
cdr3_aa: CAISESVAGVPGYTF
cdr3_nt: TGTGCCATCAGTGAGTCGGTAGCAGGGGTCCCTGGCTACACCTTC

v_call: TRBV7-6
d_call: -
j_call: TRBJ1-3
clone_size: few
cdr3_aa: CASSPNVPGNTIYF
cdr3_nt: TGTGCCAGCAGTCCAAACGTACCTGGAAACACCATATATTTT

v_call: TRBV10-3
d_call: -
j_call: TRBJ2-5
clone_size: few
cdr3_aa: CAISESWGASKTQYF
cdr3_nt: TGTGCCATCAGTGAGTCGTGGGGCGCGTCGAAGACCCAGTACTTC

v_call: TRBV4-3
d_call: -
j_call: TRBJ2-6
clone_size: -
cdr3_aa: CASSQVGELLAGANVLTF
cdr3_nt: TGCGCCAGCAGCCAAGTTGGGGAGTTATTGGCTGGGGCCAACGTCCTGACTTTC

v_call: TRBV9
d_call: TRBD1
j_call: TRBJ2-1
clone_size: few
cdr3_aa: CASSTGTVPHEQFF
cdr3_nt: TGTGCCAGCAGCACGGGGACAGTCCCTCATGAGCAGTTCTTC

v_call: TRBV7-2
d_call: TRBD1
j_call: TRBJ2-5
clone_size: -
cdr3_aa: CASSSRGGQETQCF
cdr3_nt: TGTGCCAGCAGTTCCCGAGGGGGCCAGGAGACCCAGTGCTTC

v_call: TRBV11-2
d_call: -
j_call: TRBJ2-1
clone_size: few
cdr3_aa: CASSFRSKSSYNEQFF
cdr3_nt: TGTGCCAGCAGCTTCCGGAGTAAAAGCTCCTACAATGAGCAGTTCTTC

v_call: TRBV24-1
d_call: TRBD2
j_call: TRBJ2-1
clone_size: many
cdr3_aa: CATSDLTSGKQFF
cdr3_nt: TGTGCCACCAGTGACCTTACTAGCGGGAAGCAGTTCTTC

v_call: TRBV4-3
d_call: -
j_call: TRBJ2-4
clone_size: many
cdr3_aa: CASSQVLTSAKNIQYF
cdr3_nt: TGCGCCAGCAGCCAAGTCCTTACTAGCGCCAAAAACATTCAGTACTTC

v_call: TRBV28
d_call: -
j_call: TRBJ2-5
clone_size: few
cdr3_aa: CASSFTGDVETQYF
cdr3_nt: TGTGCCAGCAGTTTCACGGGGGACGTGGAGACCCAGTACTTC

v_call: TRBV3-1
d_call: -
j_call: TRBJ2-1
clone_size: -
cdr3_aa: CASSRTGTLNRGDEQFF
cdr3_nt: TGTGCCAGCAGCCGCACCGGGACCCTGAACCGGGGTGATGAGCAGTTCTTC

v_call: TRBV6-6
d_call: TRBD2
j_call: TRBJ2-7
clone_size: -
cdr3_aa: CATRTSDYEQYF
cdr3_nt: TGTGCCACCAGGACTAGCGACTACGAGCAGTACTTC

v_call: TRBV5-1
d_call: -
j_call: TRBJ1-1
clone_size: many
cdr3_aa: CASSLQNMNTEAFF
cdr3_nt: TGCGCCAGCAGCTTGCAGAATATGAACACTGAAGCTTTCTTT

v_call: TRBV20-1
d_call: -
j_call: TRBJ1-1
clone_size: -
cdr3_aa: CSARGGRGDTEAFF
cdr3_nt: TGCAGTGCTAGAGGGGGGAGAGGGGACACTGAAGCTTTCTTT

v_call: TRBV5-6
d_call: TRBD1
j_call: TRBJ1-6
clone_size: -
cdr3_aa: CASSFGQVNSPLHF
cdr3_nt: TGTGCCAGCAGCTTTGGACAGGTTAATTCACCCCTCCACTTT

v_call: TRBV6-5
d_call: TRBD1
j_call: TRBJ1-1
clone_size: few
cdr3_aa: CASSYKGAAFF
cdr3_nt: TGTGCCAGCAGTTACAAGGGGGCAGCTTTCTTT

v_call: TRBV20-1
d_call: -
j_call: TRBJ2-5
clone_size: -
cdr3_aa: CSASPLARGQKGTQYF
cdr3_nt: TGCAGTGCTAGTCCCCTCGCACGCGGGCAAAAGGGGACCCAGTACTTC

v_call: TRBV10-3
d_call: TRBD2
j_call: TRBJ2-3
clone_size: once
cdr3_aa: CAITLGGKSTDTQYF
cdr3_nt: TGTGCCATCACCCTCGGGGGGAAGAGCACAGATACGCAGTATTTT

v_call: TRBV5-1
d_call: TRBD2
j_call: TRBJ2-3
clone_size: -
cdr3_aa: CASSPTASGTGTQYF
cdr3_nt: TGCGCCAGCAGCCCGACGGCTAGCGGGACGGGTACGCAGTATTTT

v_call: TRBV7-8
d_call: -
j_call: TRBJ2-2
clone_size: -
cdr3_aa: CASSRRGTGGANTGELFF
cdr3_nt: TGTGCCAGCAGCCGAAGAGGGACTGGAGGGGCGAACACCGGGGAGCTGTTTTTT

v_call: TRBV6-1
d_call: -
j_call: TRBJ2-6
clone_size: -
cdr3_aa: CASSMTVTFAGANVLTF
cdr3_nt: TGTGCCAGCAGTATGACAGTTACCTTCGCTGGGGCCAACGTCCTGACTTTC

v_call: TRBV7-2
d_call: -
j_call: TRBJ1-2
clone_size: few
cdr3_aa: CASSLEVGIYGYTF
cdr3_nt: TGTGCCAGCAGCTTAGAAGTTGGGATCTATGGCTACACCTTC

v_call: TRBV10-3
d_call: -
j_call: TRBJ1-5
clone_size: -
cdr3_aa: CAIGVGVDQPQHF
cdr3_nt: TGTGCCATCGGGGTTGGGGTGGATCAGCCCCAGCATTTT

v_call: TRBV11-2
d_call: -
j_call: TRBJ2-1
clone_size: few
cdr3_aa: CAGSSGDEQFF
cdr3_nt: TGTGCCGGCAGCTCAGGGGATGAGCAGTTCTTC

v_call: TRBV7-9
d_call: TRBD1
j_call: TRBJ1-6
clone_size: few
cdr3_aa: CASSNGQGRNSPLHF
cdr3_nt: TGTGCCAGCAGCAACGGACAGGGGCGTAATTCACCCCTCCACTTT

v_call: TRBV12-3/TRBV12-4
d_call: TRBD1
j_call: TRBJ1-6
clone_size: -
cdr3_aa: CASSLSRQGGSPLHF
cdr3_nt: TGTGCCAGCAGTTTGTCCCGACAGGGAGGCTCACCCCTCCACTTT

v_call: TRBV29-1
d_call: TRBD1
j_call: TRBJ2-5
clone_size: -
cdr3_aa: CSVSTGVQETQYF
cdr3_nt: TGCAGCGTAAGTACAGGGGTCCAAGAGACCCAGTACTTC

v_call: TRBV6-5
d_call: -
j_call: TRBJ2-5
clone_size: few
cdr3_aa: CASSYGKNQETQYF
cdr3_nt: TGTGCCAGCAGTTACGGGAAAAACCAAGAGACCCAGTACTTC

v_call: TRBV29-1
d_call: -
j_call: TRBJ2-1
clone_size: few
cdr3_aa: CSVEDRLHNEQFF
cdr3_nt: TGCAGCGTTGAAGACAGGCTACACAATGAGCAGTTCTTC

v_call: TRBV10-3
d_call: -
j_call: TRBJ2-5
clone_size: many
cdr3_aa: CAISVTEQETQYF
cdr3_nt: TGTGCCATCAGTGTAACAGAGCAAGAGACCCAGTACTTC

v_call: TRBV12-5
d_call: TRBD2
j_call: TRBJ2-7
clone_size: -
cdr3_aa: CASALGLGSYEQYF
cdr3_nt: TGTGCTAGTGCCCTAGGACTAGGCTCCTACGAGCAGTACTTC

v_call: TRBV28
d_call: -
j_call: TRBJ1-3
clone_size: -
cdr3_aa: CATASSGNTIYF
cdr3_nt: TGTGCCACCGCTTCCTCTGGAAACACCATATATTTT

v_call: TRBV24-1
d_call: -
j_call: TRBJ1-2
clone_size: many
cdr3_aa: CATSDFRSNYGYTF
cdr3_nt: TGTGCCACCAGTGATTTTAGGTCTAACTATGGCTACACCTTC

v_call: TRBV28
d_call: -
j_call: TRBJ2-4
clone_size: many
cdr3_aa: CASSLGTEGDIQYF
cdr3_nt: TGTGCCAGCAGTCTCGGGACTGAGGGGGACATTCAGTACTTC

v_call: TRBV3-1
d_call: TRBD1
j_call: TRBJ2-3
clone_size: few
cdr3_aa: CASSQDGRTGAQYF
cdr3_nt: TGTGCCAGCAGCCAAGATGGCAGGACAGGGGCGCAGTATTTT

v_call: TRBV10-3
d_call: -
j_call: TRBJ2-7
clone_size: few
cdr3_aa: CAISESGGNYEQYF
cdr3_nt: TGTGCCATCAGTGAGTCGGGCGGAAACTACGAGCAGTACTTC

v_call: TRBV18
d_call: -
j_call: TRBJ1-4
clone_size: -
cdr3_aa: CASSPQDGRTNEKLFF
cdr3_nt: TGTGCCAGCTCACCACAGGACGGAAGAACTAATGAAAAACTGTTTTTT

v_call: TRBV5-1
d_call: TRBD2
j_call: TRBJ2-5
clone_size: few
cdr3_aa: CASSLTSGREWETQYF
cdr3_nt: TGCGCCAGCAGCTTGACTAGCGGGAGGGAATGGGAGACCCAGTACTTC

v_call: TRBV28
d_call: -
j_call: TRBJ2-7
clone_size: few
cdr3_aa: CASTSTSGTLSSYEQYF
cdr3_nt: TGTGCCAGCACCTCAACGTCCGGGACATTGAGCTCCTACGAGCAGTACTTC

v_call: TRBV14
d_call: -
j_call: TRBJ2-2
clone_size: -
cdr3_aa: CASSPFESTGELFF
cdr3_nt: TGTGCCAGCAGCCCGTTTGAGTCCACCGGGGAGCTGTTTTTT